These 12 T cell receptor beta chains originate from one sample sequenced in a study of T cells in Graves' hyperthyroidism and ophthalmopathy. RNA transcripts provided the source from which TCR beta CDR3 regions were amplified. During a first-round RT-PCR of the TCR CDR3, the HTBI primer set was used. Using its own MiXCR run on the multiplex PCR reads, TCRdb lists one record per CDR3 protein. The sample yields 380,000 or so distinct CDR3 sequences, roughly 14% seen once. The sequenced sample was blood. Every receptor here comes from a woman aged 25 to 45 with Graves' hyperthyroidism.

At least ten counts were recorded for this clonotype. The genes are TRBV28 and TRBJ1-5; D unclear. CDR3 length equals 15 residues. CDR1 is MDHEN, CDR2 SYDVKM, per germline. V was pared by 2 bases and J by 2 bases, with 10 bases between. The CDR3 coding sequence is TGTGCCAGCAGTTTAGGGGTGGAGGGCAATCAGCCCCAGCATTTT. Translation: CASSLGVEGNQPQHF. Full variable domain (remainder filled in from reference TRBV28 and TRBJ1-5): DVKVTQSSRYLVKRTGEKVFLECVQDMDHENMFWYRQDPGLGLRLIYFSYDVKMKEKGDIPEGYSVSREKKERFSLILESASTNQTSMYLCASSLGVEGNQPQHFGDGTRLSIL.

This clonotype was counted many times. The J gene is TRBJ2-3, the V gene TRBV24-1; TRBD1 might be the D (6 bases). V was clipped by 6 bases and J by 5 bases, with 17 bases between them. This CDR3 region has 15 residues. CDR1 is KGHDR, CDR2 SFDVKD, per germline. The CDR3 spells CATSLSQGFGDTQYF. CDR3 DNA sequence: TGTGCCACCAGTTTATCCCAGGGGTTCGGAGATACGCAGTATTTT.

CDR3 amino acids: CASSFYRGTVYEQYF. DNA of the CDR3: TGCGCCAGCAGCTTCTACAGGGGGACGGTTTACGAGCAGTACTTC. The chain couples TRBV5-1 to TRBJ2-7; 8 bases fit TRBD1. Per the germline V gene, CDR1 is SGHRS and CDR2 is YFSETQ. V shed 2 bases and J 4 bases; nucleotides not matched to a gene: 8. This CDR3 region has 15 residues.

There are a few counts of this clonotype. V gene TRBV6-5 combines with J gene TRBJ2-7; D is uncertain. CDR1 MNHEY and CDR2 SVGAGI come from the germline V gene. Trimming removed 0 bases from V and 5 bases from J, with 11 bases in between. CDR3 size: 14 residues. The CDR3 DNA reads TGTGCCAGCAGTTACTCGAGGTGGGCCGACGAGCAGTACTTC. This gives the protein CASSYSRWADEQYF.

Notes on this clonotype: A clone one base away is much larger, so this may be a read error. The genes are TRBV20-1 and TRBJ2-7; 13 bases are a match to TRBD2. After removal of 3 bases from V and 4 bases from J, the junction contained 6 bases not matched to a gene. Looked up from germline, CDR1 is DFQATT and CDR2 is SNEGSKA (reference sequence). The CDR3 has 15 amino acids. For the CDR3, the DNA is TGCAGTGCTAGCCAACCGGGACTAGCGGGGTACGAGCAGTACTTC. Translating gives CSASQPGLAGYEQYF.

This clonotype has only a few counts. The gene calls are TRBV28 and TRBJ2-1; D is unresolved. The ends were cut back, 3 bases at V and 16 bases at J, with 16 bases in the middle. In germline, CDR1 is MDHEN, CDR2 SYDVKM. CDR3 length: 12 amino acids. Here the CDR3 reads CASSFRGYMYFF. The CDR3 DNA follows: TGTGCCAGCAGTTTTAGAGGCTATATGTATTTCTTC. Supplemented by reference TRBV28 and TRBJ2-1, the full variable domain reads DVKVTQSSRYLVKRTGEKVFLECVQDMDHENMFWYRQDPGLGLRLIYFSYDVKMKEKGDIPEGYSVSREKKERFSLILESASTNQTSMYLCASSFRGYMYFFGPGTRLTVL.

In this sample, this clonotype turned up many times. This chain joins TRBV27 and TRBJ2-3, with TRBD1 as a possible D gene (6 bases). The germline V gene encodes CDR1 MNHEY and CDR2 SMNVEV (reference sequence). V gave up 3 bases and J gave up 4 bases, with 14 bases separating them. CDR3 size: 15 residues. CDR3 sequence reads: CASSLRQVQSDTQYF. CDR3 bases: TGTGCCAGCAGTTTGAGACAGGTGCAATCAGATACGCAGTATTTT.

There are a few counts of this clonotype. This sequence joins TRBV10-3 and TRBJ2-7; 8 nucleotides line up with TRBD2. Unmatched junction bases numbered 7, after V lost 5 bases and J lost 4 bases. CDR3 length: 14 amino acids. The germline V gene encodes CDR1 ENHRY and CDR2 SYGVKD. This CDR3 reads CAISPTREGYEQYF. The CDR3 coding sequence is TGTGCCATCAGTCCAACACGGGAGGGGTACGAGCAGTACTTC.

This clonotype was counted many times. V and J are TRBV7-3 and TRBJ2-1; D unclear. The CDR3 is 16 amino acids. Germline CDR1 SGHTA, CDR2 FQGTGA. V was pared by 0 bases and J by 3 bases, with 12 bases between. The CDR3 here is CASSLTGSSVYNEQFF. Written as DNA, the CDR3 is TGTGCCAGCAGCTTAACTGGTTCTTCGGTCTACAATGAGCAGTTCTTC.

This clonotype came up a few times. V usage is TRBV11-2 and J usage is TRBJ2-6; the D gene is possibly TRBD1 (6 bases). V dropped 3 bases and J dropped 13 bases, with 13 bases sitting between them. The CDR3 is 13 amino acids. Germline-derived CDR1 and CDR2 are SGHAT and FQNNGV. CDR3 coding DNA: TGTGCCAGCAGCTTTTCAGGGGCTAAGGTCCTGACTTTC. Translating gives CASSFSGAKVLTF.

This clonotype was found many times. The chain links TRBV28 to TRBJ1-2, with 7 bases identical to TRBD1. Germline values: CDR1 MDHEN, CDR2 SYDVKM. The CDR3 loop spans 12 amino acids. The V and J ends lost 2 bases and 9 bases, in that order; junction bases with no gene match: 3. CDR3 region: CASSLQGGSYTF. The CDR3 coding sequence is TGTGCCAGCAGTTTACAGGGGGGAAGCTACACCTTC.

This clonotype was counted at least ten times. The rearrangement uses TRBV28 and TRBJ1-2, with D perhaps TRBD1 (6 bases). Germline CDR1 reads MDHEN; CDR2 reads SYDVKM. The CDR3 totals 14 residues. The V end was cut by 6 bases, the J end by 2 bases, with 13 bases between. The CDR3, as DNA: TGTGCCAGCAGGCAAGAACAGGGAAACTATGGCTACACCTTC. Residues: CASRQEQGNYGYTF.